A selection of T cell receptor beta chains follows, all from one sample in a study of tumor-infiltrating lymphocytes in glioblastoma multiforme. TCRdb fed the multiplex PCR reads into MiXCR, producing one record per CDR3 protein. Of tens of thousands of distinct CDR3 sequences listed, roughly 64% are singletons. Input material: brain tumor tissue. The receptors stem from a male donor with glioblastoma. The CDR3 runs from the conserved cysteine through the conserved F or W. The order of the fields is clone size, J gene, V gene, D gene, CDR3 protein, CDR3 DNA. D genes are given only for firm matches. Only part of the rows carry a size: once, few, many, or a class if the clone is expanded.

many TRBJ2-5 TRBV6-5 TRBD2 CASRLLAARETLYF TGTGCCAGCAGACTACTAGCGGCCAGGGAGACCCTGTACTTC
NA TRBJ1-2 TRBV7-2 NA CASSGAAYEGYTF TGTGCCAGCAGCGGCGCCGCCTATGAGGGCTACACCTTC
NA TRBJ2-1 TRBV6-2/TRBV6-3 NA CASSTGSSLNEQFF TGTGCCAGCAGTACCGGGTCCTCCCTCAATGAGCAGTTCTTC
NA TRBJ1-2 TRBV20-1 NA CSANENYVYTF TGCAGTGCTAATGAAAATTATGTCTACACCTTC
NA TRBJ2-7 TRBV6-5 NA CASSYARLGGRLEPYF TGTGCCAGCAGTTACGCAAGACTTGGTGGGAGGCTCGAGCCGTACTTC
NA TRBJ2-5 TRBV6-1 NA CASSDGGPGETQYF TGTGCCAGCAGTGACGGGGGGCCTGGAGAGACCCAGTACTTC
NA TRBJ1-2 TRBV10-3 TRBD1 CAIRDPTPQGGYGYTF TGTGCCATCAGGGACCCCACCCCACAGGGGGGATATGGCTACACTTTC
NA TRBJ2-1 TRBV12-3/TRBV12-4 NA CASIRIGGNNEQFF TGTGCCAGCATCCGTATAGGCGGAAACAATGAGCAGTTCTTC
many TRBJ2-5 TRBV10-3 TRBD1 CAISADRDRQETQYF TGTGCCATCAGCGCGGACAGGGACCGCCAAGAGACCCAGTACTTC
many TRBJ2-3 TRBV12-3/TRBV12-4 TRBD2 CADGTSGHTDTQYF TGTGCCGATGGGACTAGCGGCCACACAGATACGCAGTATTTT
NA TRBJ2-4 TRBV5-8 NA CASSSPDGFLAKNIQYF TGTGCCAGCAGCTCACCCGACGGATTTCTAGCCAAAAACATTCAGTACTTC
NA TRBJ2-7 TRBV19 NA CASSIPGRRFYEQYF TGTGCCAGTAGTATCCCGGGACGGAGGTTCTACGAGCAGTACTTC
NA TRBJ2-6 TRBV28 TRBD1 CASSFHPGTGDFLNVLTF TGTGCCAGCAGTTTCCACCCGGGGACAGGGGATTTCCTCAACGTCCTGACTTTC
NA TRBJ2-3 TRBV12-3/TRBV12-4 NA CAGSPSTRGDTQYF TGTGCCGGCAGTCCCTCGACTAGAGGAGATACGCAGTATTTT
many TRBJ2-1 TRBV5-1 TRBD2 CASSLAGIAGDNEQFF TGCGCCAGCAGCTTGGCCGGGATAGCGGGGGACAATGAGCAGTTCTTC
NA TRBJ1-2 TRBV6-1 NA CSSSEDGGDDYTF TGTTCCAGCAGTGAAGATGGGGGGGATGACTACACCTTC
NA TRBJ1-4 TRBV11-2 TRBD1 CAGVLQGQANEKLFF TGTGCCGGCGTTCTACAGGGACAGGCCAATGAAAAACTGTTTTTT
NA TRBJ2-6 TRBV20-1 NA CSAGTSGANVLTF TGCAGTGCCGGGACGTCTGGGGCCAACGTCCTGACTTTT
NA TRBJ2-1 TRBV11-2 NA CASSLLNSGSHNEQFF TGTGCCAGCAGCTTGCTCAATAGCGGTTCTCACAATGAGCAGTTCTTC
NA TRBJ2-7 TRBV11-1 NA CASSLAAGYEQYF TGTGCCAGCAGCTTAGCGGCTGGATACGAGCAGTACTTC
NA TRBJ1-5 TRBV20-1 NA CSASRDSFSNQPQHF TGTAGTGCTAGTAGGGACTCTTTTAGCAATCAGCCCCAGCATTTT
NA TRBJ2-2 TRBV6-5 NA CASSKAQLHTRELFF TGTGCCAGCAGTAAAGCGCAGTTACACACCAGGGAGCTGTTTTTT
NA TRBJ2-7 TRBV20-1 TRBD2 CSATPTAGVGYEQYF TGCAGTGCTACACCTACAGCGGGAGTGGGCTACGAGCAGTACTTC
many TRBJ2-7 TRBV5-6 NA CASSSISSYEQYF TGTGCCAGCAGCTCAATTAGCTCCTACGAGCAGTACTTC
NA TRBJ2-1 TRBV4-1 NA CASSQVPGNPTGSYNEQFF TGCGCCAGCAGCCAGGTTCCGGGAAACCCAACGGGGTCCTACAATGAGCAGTTCTTC